A single sample gave rise to the 11 T cell receptor beta chains below, sequenced in a study of blood T cell repertoires in COVID-19. Clones were sequenced by immunoSEQ multiplex PCR, and TCRdb holds only the in-frame ones, with some missing. The sample shows under 80,000 clones, roughly 80% of them seen only once. Sequencing used peripheral blood. These receptor sequences come from a human donor in a cohort sampled during active COVID-19.

The chain uses TRBV19 and TRBJ1-3, with 7 bases fitting TRBD1. The germline CDR1 and CDR2 sequences are LNHDA and SQIVND (reference sequence). This CDR3 is 14 amino acids long. Trimming cost V 3 bases and J 4 bases; bases outside gene matches: 3. The CDR3 bases are TGTGCCAGTAGTATCAAAGGGGGCGGAAACACCATATATTTT. Amino acid sequence: CASSIKGGGNTIYF.

Only one count was recorded for this clone. The chain joins TRBV5-5 to TRBJ1-5; tentatively, D is TRBD1 (5 bases). The ends were cut back, 3 bases at V and 4 bases at J, with 14 bases in the middle. Germline CDR1 reads SGHKS; CDR2 reads YYEKEE (reference sequence). This CDR3 has 15 residues. The CDR3 DNA follows: TGTGCCAGCAGCTACAACCGGGACTCTAATCAGCCCCAGCATTTT. It yields the protein CASSYNRDSNQPQHF.

This chain uses TRBV27 with TRBJ1-6; D uncertain. Germline V gene sequence: CDR1 MNHEY, CDR2 SMNVEV (reference sequence). The CDR3 length is 15 residues. The V end was cut by 0 bases, the J end by 9 bases, with 12 bases between. The CDR3 protein is CASSLSWTGGSPLHF. CDR3 nucleotide sequence: TGTGCCAGCAGTTTATCCTGGACTGGCGGTTCACCCCTCCACTTT.

A single count supports this clone. V usage is TRBV19 and J usage is TRBJ2-4; 9 positions agree with TRBD2. The CDR3 covers 15 residues. Looked up from germline, CDR1 is LNHDA and CDR2 is SQIVND (reference sequence). V dropped 0 bases and J dropped 4; count of bases not matched to a gene: 1. The CDR3 sequence: CASSIDLAGKNIQYF. CDR3 nucleotides: TGTGCCAGTAGTATAGATCTAGCGGGGAAAAACATTCAGTACTTC. The entire variable domain, with the rest obtained from reference TRBV19 and TRBJ2-4, is as follows: DGGITQSPKYLFRKEGQNVTLSCEQNLNHDAMYWYRQDPGQGLRLIYYSQIVNDFQKGDIAEGYSVSREKKESFPLTVTSAQKNPTAFYLCASSIDLAGKNIQYFGAGTRLSVL.

The chain is built from TRBV3-1 (or the pseudogene TRBV3-2) and TRBJ1-4; D is possibly TRBD1 (6 bases). Germline CDR1 reads LGHDT; CDR2 reads YNNKEL (reference sequence). Trimming shortened V by 2 bases and J by 8 bases, and 9 bases separated the two germline ends. The CDR3 is 13 amino acids. The CDR3 nucleotides are TGTGCCAGCAGCCAACCAGGGGCCGAAAAACTGTTTTTT. Its translation is CASSQPGAEKLFF.

This rearrangement joins TRBV5-6 to TRBJ1-2, with 9 bases aligning to TRBD1. In germline, CDR1 is SGHDT, CDR2 YYEEEE. This CDR3 has 14 residues. The V gene end was trimmed by 2 bases and the J gene end by 7 bases; junction bases not matched to a gene: 6. The CDR3 region has the DNA TGTGCCAGCAGCTTAAGGGACAGGGTGGTTGGCTACACCTTC. This sequence encodes CASSLRDRVVGYTF.

V gene TRBV4-1 combines with J gene TRBJ1-4, with TRBD1 identical over 7 bases. This CDR3 region has 14 residues. The ends lost 1 base at V and 8 bases at J; junction bases unmatched: 4. The germline gives CDR1 MGHRA, CDR2 YSYEKL. CDR3 region: CASSQGQGREKLFF. CDR3 nucleotide sequence: TGCGCCAGCAGCCAAGGACAGGGCCGAGAAAAACTGTTTTTT.

This clone was counted between two and nine times. The chain couples TRBV7-2 to TRBJ2-7, with 7 bases matching TRBD1. Germline values: CDR1 SGHTA, CDR2 FQGNSA. Trimming took 4 bases from V and 4 from J; bases not matched to a gene: 4. The CDR3 consists of 13 residues. This CDR3 is CASSYGTAYEQYF. The CDR3 DNA reads TGTGCCAGCAGCTACGGGACAGCTTACGAGCAGTACTTC. Full variable domain (rest looked up from reference TRBV7-2 and TRBJ2-7): GAGVSQSPSNKVTEKGKDVELRCDPISGHTALYWYRQSLGQGLEFLIYFQGNSAPDKSGLPSDRFSAERTGGSVSTLTIQRTQQEDSAVYLCASSYGTAYEQYFGPGTRLTVT.

The DNA for the CDR3 is TGTGCCAGCAGTATGGAACAGGGACGCTATGGCTACACCTTC. As protein: CASSMEQGRYGYTF. The rearrangement joins TRBV6-2 or TRBV6-3 to TRBJ1-2; maybe TRBD1 (6 bases). Trimming stripped 5 bases from V and 4 bases from J, with 14 bases between. Germline CDR1 MNHEY, CDR2 SVGEGT. The CDR3 is 14 residues long.

The chain is built from TRBV7-2 and TRBJ2-3; 14 nucleotides agree with TRBD2. From germline, CDR1 is SGHTA and CDR2 FQGNSA. This CDR3 has 16 amino acids. V was clipped by 3 bases and J by 3 bases; unmatched bases: 2. CDR3 coding DNA: TGTGCCAGCAGCTTTAGACTAGCGGGAGGGACAGATACGCAGTATTTT. Amino acid sequence: CASSFRLAGGTDTQYF.

This clone ranks as medium-sized (0.01 to 0.1%). The J gene is TRBJ1-1, the V gene TRBV1. TRBV1 corresponds to a pseudogene. The CDR3 covers 15 residues. The CDR3 coding sequence is TGCACCAGCAGCCAAGCTGCAGGGGAGGGCACTGAAGCTTTCTTT. Protein sequence: CTSSQAAGEGTEAFF.